The 31 T cell receptor beta chains presented below share a single source sample, sequenced in a study of blood T cell repertoires in COVID-19. Sequencing was performed with immunoSEQ multiplex PCR; in TCRdb, only in-frame clones are kept and a portion is missing. Of 30,000 to 40,000 clones in the sample, roughly 70% were seen once. Sample: peripheral blood. The receptors here all came from a man in his 70s with COVID-19, enrolled during active disease.

This clone was detected once. The chain couples TRBV7-2 to TRBJ1-5; D might be TRBD1 (5 bases). The CDR3 contains 15 residues. The ends were cut back, 6 bases at V and 4 bases at J, with 16 bases in the middle. In germline, CDR1 is SGHTA, CDR2 FQGNSA. CDR3 DNA sequence: TGTGCCAGCAGTGTGGGACTTTCCGGGAATCAGCCCCAGCATTTT. Encoded protein: CASSVGLSGNQPQHF.

The J gene is TRBJ1-5, the V gene TRBV4-1; a weak D match, TRBD1 (6 bases). Germline V gene data show CDR1 as MGHRA and CDR2 as YSYEKL. Trimming removed 0 bases at V and 0 bases at J, with 9 bases between. This CDR3 is 16 amino acids long. This CDR3 reads CASSQEGGNSNQPQHF. CDR3 DNA sequence: TGCGCCAGCAGCCAAGAAGGGGGAAATAGCAATCAGCCCCAGCATTTT.

This chain joins TRBV24-1 and TRBJ2-7; D possibly corresponds to TRBD1 (5 bases). The germline V gene has CDR1 KGHDR and CDR2 SFDVKD. With 4 bases removed from V and 4 bases from J, the gap between germline ends came to 16 bases. CDR3 length: 15 residues. CDR3 DNA sequence: TGTGCCACCAGTGACCCAAGATCGACAGCTTACGAGCAGTACTTC. This encodes CATSDPRSTAYEQYF.

J is TRBJ1-5 and V is TRBV30; D gene uncertain. The germline V and J ends were trimmed by 2 bases and 4 bases, with 9 bases remaining between them. This CDR3 is 13 amino acids long. Looked up from germline, CDR1 is GTSNPN and CDR2 is SVGIG (reference sequence). The CDR3 nucleotides are TGTGCCTGGAGTACGAGCCGAAATCAGCCCCAGCATTTT. Translated, it gives CAWSTSRNQPQHF.

V usage is TRBV4-1 and J usage is TRBJ1-5; 7 bases map to TRBD1. The CDR3 length is 15 residues. Trimming removed 4 bases from V and 0 bases from J; junction bases left unmatched: 3. CDR1 MGHRA and CDR2 YSYEKL come from the germline V gene. The CDR3 protein is CASSPRDSSNQPQHF. The CDR3 DNA reads TGCGCCAGCAGCCCTCGGGACAGTAGCAATCAGCCCCAGCATTTT.

This clone showed up just once. The chain combines TRBV4-1 with TRBJ1-5; D unresolved. The CDR3 sequence is 15 residues long. V gave up 0 bases and J gave up 1 base, with 7 bases separating them. Per germline, CDR1 MGHRA and CDR2 YSYEKL. The CDR3 DNA reads TGCGCCAGCAGCCAAGAGGGAGGGAGCAATCAGCCCCAGCATTTT. This encodes CASSQEGGSNQPQHF.

This chain connects TRBV28 to TRBJ1-2; 11 bases map to TRBD1. Unmatched junction bases numbered 3, after V lost 6 bases and J lost 6 bases. Germline V gene data show CDR1 as MDHEN and CDR2 as SYDVKM. CDR3 length: 13 amino acids. The CDR3 spells CASRRTGGDGYTF. For the CDR3, the DNA is TGTGCCAGCAGAAGGACAGGGGGCGATGGCTACACCTTC.

The chain uses TRBV5-1 and TRBJ2-1; a possible D gene is TRBD2 (5 bases). This CDR3 contains 12 residues. Per germline, CDR1 SGHRS and CDR2 YFSETQ. Trimming took off 3 bases at V and 9 bases at J, with 10 bases between the two ends. CDR3 nucleotides: TGCGCCAGCAGCTGGGGAGAGATTGAGCAGTTCTTC. Its translation: CASSWGEIEQFF.

J is TRBJ2-7 and V is TRBV10-1, with D unclear. Trimming cost V 2 bases and J 5 bases, with 13 bases left between them. From germline, CDR1 is WNHNN and CDR2 SYGVQD (reference sequence). There are 14 residues in the CDR3. The DNA for the CDR3 is TGCGCCAGCAGTGAGGCACTTGTAGAGGACGAGCAGTACTTC. Its protein is CASSEALVEDEQYF.

The J gene is TRBJ2-5, the V gene TRBV7-3; possible D gene TRBD2, 6 bases. CDR1 is SGHTA and CDR2 is FQGTGA in the germline V gene. The CDR3 covers 16 residues. The V gene lost 5 bases and the J gene lost 5 bases, with 21 bases spanning the gap. CDR3 region: CASSPPSGPGGETQYF. The CDR3 coding sequence is TGTGCCAGCAGCCCACCCAGCGGGCCTGGTGGGGAGACCCAGTACTTC.

The chain has TRBV24-1 and TRBJ2-1; 8 bases map to TRBD2. After removal of 6 bases from V and 2 bases from J, the junction contained 5 bases not matched to a gene. CDR1 is KGHDR, CDR2 SFDVKD, per germline. This CDR3 has 15 amino acids. Written as DNA, the CDR3 is TGTGCCACCAGTCCAAGCGGGAGTCCCTACAATGAGCAGTTCTTC. As protein: CATSPSGSPYNEQFF.

The rearrangement uses TRBV6-5 and TRBJ1-2; 9 nucleotides match TRBD1. The CDR3 is 14 amino acids. Germline CDR1 reads MNHEY; CDR2 reads SVGAGI. The J segment lost 6 bases and the V segment lost 6 bases, leaving 8 bases of the junction unmatched. The CDR3, as DNA: TGTGCCAGCAGCTTCGGGACAGGGATACATGGCTACACCTTC. Its translation is CASSFGTGIHGYTF.

This clone was recorded only once. The rearrangement joins TRBV6-2 or TRBV6-3 to TRBJ1-1; TRBD1 matches at 12 bases. Germline V lookup: CDR1 MNHEY, CDR2 SVGEGT. V lost 0 bases and J lost 12; bases outside the gene matches: 5. The CDR3 runs 14 residues. The CDR3 spells CASSYSGGQGATFF. The CDR3 DNA reads as TGTGCCAGCAGTTACTCTGGGGGACAGGGGGCAACTTTCTTT.

The chain has TRBV7-9 and TRBJ2-7; 8 bases fit TRBD2. After removal of 5 bases from V and 3 bases from J, the junction contained 12 bases not matched to a gene. This CDR3 is 16 amino acids long. Germline CDR1 reads SEHNR; CDR2 reads FQNEAQ (reference sequence). The CDR3 spells CASSTRGGPRFYEQYF. The CDR3 DNA is TGTGCCAGCAGCACCCGGGGGGGGCCAAGGTTCTACGAGCAGTACTTC.

V usage is TRBV7-6 and J usage is TRBJ1-4; 11 bases are shared with TRBD1. J lost 7 bases, V lost 4 bases, and 8 bases had no gene match. Germline V CDR1 and CDR2: SGHVS, FNYEAQ. The CDR3 runs to 16 residues. The CDR3 DNA reads TGTGCCAGCAGCTCGCGGACAGGGGGCGGCGGTGAAAAACTGTTTTTT. This encodes CASSSRTGGGGEKLFF.

The genes are TRBV5-1 and TRBJ1-1; maybe TRBD1 (6 bases). Germline loops: CDR1 SGHRS, CDR2 YFSETQ. V lost 4 bases and J 0 bases, leaving 10 bases between the germline ends. CDR3 size: 14 residues. CDR3 sequence (DNA): TGCGCCAGCAGCCACGGACAGCTGAACACTGAAGCTTTCTTT. It yields the protein CASSHGQLNTEAFF.

The chain is built from TRBV10-3 and TRBJ2-1, with a weak D call TRBD1 (5 bases). V was trimmed by 10 bases and J by 5 bases, leaving 15 bases between them. CDR3 length: 13 amino acids. The germline CDR1 and CDR2 sequences are ENHRY and SYGVKD. The CDR3 coding sequence is TGTGCCAGCGCCAGGGATGAGGACAATGAGCAGTTCTTC. Its protein is CASARDEDNEQFF.

The V and J genes are TRBV6-4 and TRBJ1-1, with TRBD1 as a possible D gene (6 bases). The CDR3 is 15 amino acids. Germline-derived CDR1 and CDR2 are MRHNA and SNTAGT. V lost 4 bases and J lost 1, with 13 bases in between. CDR3 in DNA: TGTGCCAGCAGTGGAGGGGGGGAAGCGAACACTGAAGCTTTCTTT. Translation: CASSGGGEANTEAFF.

This clone has a handful of counts. This chain links TRBV27 with TRBJ2-6, with a weak D call TRBD1 (6 bases). Between the trimmed V and J ends, which lost 2 bases and 4 bases, there was a span of 15 bases. Germline CDR1 MNHEY, CDR2 SMNVEV (reference sequence). This CDR3 contains 17 residues. The CDR3 here is CASSLTNRVAGANVLTF. The CDR3 nucleotides are TGTGCCAGCAGTTTAACGAACAGGGTTGCCGGGGCCAACGTCCTGACTTTC.

The chain is built from TRBV4-2 and TRBJ1-5; D remains unclear. With 3 bases removed from V and 5 bases from J, the gap between germline ends came to 20 bases. This CDR3 region has 17 residues. CDR1 LGHNA and CDR2 YNFKEQ come from the germline V gene. The CDR3 DNA sequence: TGTGCCAGCAGCCAGTCCCTTGATGGAGGGCAGCATCAGCCCCAGCATTTT. Protein: CASSQSLDGGQHQPQHF.

V usage is TRBV2 and J usage is TRBJ1-5; 7 positions match TRBD1. The CDR3 length is 14 residues. Losses at the gene ends were 4 bases for V and 3 bases for J; bases not matched to a gene: 3. Germline V gene sequence: CDR1 SNHLY, CDR2 FYNNEI. CDR3 nucleotide sequence: TGTGCCAGCAGTGGACAGGGAAACAATCAGCCCCAGCATTTT. Its translation is CASSGQGNNQPQHF.

This clone has more than one count but fewer than ten. V usage is TRBV7-2 and J usage is TRBJ2-7, with D perhaps matching TRBD1 (5 bases). From germline, CDR1 is SGHTA and CDR2 FQGNSA. The CDR3 contains 14 residues. The germline V and J ends were trimmed by 1 base and 3 bases, with 10 bases remaining between them. CDR3 region: CASSLGTTFYEQYF. The CDR3, as DNA: TGTGCCAGCAGCTTAGGGACAACTTTCTACGAGCAGTACTTC.

The V and J genes are TRBV4-2 and TRBJ1-2, with 7 positions matching TRBD1. This CDR3 is built from 16 residues. V lost 0 bases, J lost 3 bases, and 7 bases stayed unmatched. The V gene's germline CDR1 is LGHNA and CDR2 YNFKEQ. The CDR3 here is CASSQEGDSPYYGYTF. Written as DNA, the CDR3 is TGTGCCAGCAGCCAAGAAGGGGACAGCCCTTACTATGGCTACACCTTC.

The chain has TRBV6-6 and TRBJ2-7, with D tentatively TRBD2 (6 bases). CDR3 length: 12 amino acids. Trimming took 6 bases from V and 6 from J, leaving 12 bases between them. In germline, CDR1 is MNHNY, CDR2 SVGAGI (reference sequence). This CDR3 reads CASSYSGGEQYF. As DNA, the CDR3 is TGTGCCAGCAGCTATAGCGGAGGCGAGCAGTACTTC.

J is TRBJ2-5 and V is TRBV14; 10 nucleotides agree with TRBD1. V lost 0 bases, J lost 7 bases, and 5 bases stayed unmatched. The germline V gene encodes CDR1 SGHDN and CDR2 FVKESK. The CDR3 consists of 15 residues. CDR3: CASSQDRWTGGTQYF. Written as DNA, the CDR3 is TGTGCCAGCAGCCAAGATCGCTGGACAGGGGGGACCCAGTACTTC.

V and J are TRBV7-2 and TRBJ2-2; 9 bases line up with TRBD2. The germline CDR1 and CDR2 sequences are SGHTA and FQGNSA. The CDR3 is 16 amino acids. Losses at the gene ends were 1 base for V and 4 bases for J; bases not matched to a gene: 4. For the CDR3, the DNA is TGTGCCAGCAGCTTAGGCGGGGGGGCCAGCACCGGGGAGCTGTTTTTT. Its translation: CASSLGGGASTGELFF. Using reference TRBV7-2 and TRBJ2-2 for the parts outside the CDR3, the full variable domain is GAGVSQSPSNKVTEKGKDVELRCDPISGHTALYWYRQSLGQGLEFLIYFQGNSAPDKSGLPSDRFSAERTGGSVSTLTIQRTQQEDSAVYLCASSLGGGASTGELFFGEGSRLTVL.

This clone was recorded only once. The chain has TRBV12-5 and TRBJ1-1, with TRBD1 identical over 9 bases. The CDR3 consists of 15 residues. V dropped 3 bases and J dropped 5; count of bases not matched to a gene: 7. Germline assignment: CDR1 LGHNT and CDR2 FRNRAP. CDR3 nucleotides: TGTGCTAGTGGTTTCCTACAGGGGGCGACGACTGAAGCTTTCTTT. Translation: CASGFLQGATTEAFF.

A few counts support this clone. The chain has TRBV12-3 or TRBV12-4 and TRBJ1-1; D perhaps matches TRBD1 (5 bases). Deletions cut 6 bases from V and 1 base from J, with 9 bases between. The CDR3 runs 13 residues. CDR3 amino acids: CASSRRGNTEAFF. The CDR3 nucleotides are TGTGCCAGCAGCAGGAGGGGGAACACTGAAGCTTTCTTT.

V and J are TRBV5-8 and TRBJ1-4; TRBD1 is a possible D gene (5 bases). With 4 bases removed from V and 7 bases from J, the gap between germline ends came to 14 bases. The CDR3 spans 14 residues. Germline assignment: CDR1 SGHTS and CDR2 YDEGEE. In DNA form, the CDR3 reads TGTGCCAGCAGCCTGGACGGCGGGGGTGAAAAACTGTTTTTT. Translating it yields CASSLDGGGEKLFF.

V gene TRBV21-1 combines with J gene TRBJ2-3; TRBD2, as called in the table, went unchecked against the DNA. TRBV21-1 corresponds to a pseudogene. The CDR3 runs 16 residues. The DNA for the CDR3 is TGTGCCAGCAGCCCCCGAGGGGGGGAATGGGCAGATACGCAGTATTTT. As protein: CASSPRGGEWADTQYF.

V and J are TRBV7-2 and TRBJ2-2; TRBD2 matches 10 bases. Losses at the gene ends were 4 bases for V and 5 bases for J; bases not matched to a gene: 4. This CDR3 has 15 residues. Germline loops: CDR1 SGHTA, CDR2 FQGNSA. As DNA, the CDR3 is TGTGCCAGCAGCTCAAGTAGCGGGGGGACCGGGGAGCTGTTTTTT. Translating gives CASSSSSGGTGELFF. The full variable domain, in which reference TRBV7-2 and TRBJ2-2 provide the parts outside the CDR3, is GAGVSQSPSNKVTEKGKDVELRCDPISGHTALYWYRQSLGQGLEFLIYFQGNSAPDKSGLPSDRFSAERTGGSVSTLTIQRTQQEDSAVYLCASSSSSGGTGELFFGEGSRLTVL.